The clone carrying this TCR beta chain was detected a few times. The source of the sample is a study of OX40 agonist ivuxolimab in advanced cancers. On the study more broadly: Patients received ivuxolimab, an agonistic anti-OX40 (CD134) antibody. Dose-escalation cases comprised hepatocellular carcinoma, melanoma, renal cell or head and neck cancer. Partial responses were seen in three patients, one with hepatocellular carcinoma and two with cutaneous melanoma.

Assay: immunoSEQ multiplex PCR; the TCRdb copy retains only in-frame clones and omits some. This table has about 34,000 clones, approximately 78% appearing once. CDR3 size: 13 residues. V shed 4 bases and J shed 7 bases, with 11 bases lying between them. Germline lookup yields CDR1 SGHTA and CDR2 FQGTGA. The input for sequencing was CD4+ or CD8+ T cells sorted from blood, taken in a trial of the OX40 agonist ivuxolimab. J is TRBJ2-1 and V is TRBV7-3; tentative D call: TRBD2 (6 bases). The source is an adult with an advanced solid tumor such as melanoma, head and neck, liver or kidney cancer. CDR3 in amino acids: CASSSGLTNEQFF. The DNA of the CDR3 is TGTGCCAGCAGCTCGGGACTGACGAATGAGCAGTTCTTC. Using reference TRBV7-3 and TRBJ2-1 for the parts outside the CDR3, the full variable domain is GAGVSQTPSNKVTEKGKYVELRCDPISGHTALYWYRQSLGQGPEFLIYFQGTGAADDSGLPNDRFFAVRPEGSVSTLKIQRTERGDSAVYLCASSSGLTNEQFFGPGTRLTVL.